This T cell receptor (beta chain) was sequenced in a study of vaccination effects on CD4 cells after COVID-19. Sequencing was performed with immunoSEQ multiplex PCR; in TCRdb, only in-frame clones are kept and a portion is missing. Here the sample spans about 31,000 clones, approximately 60% being singletons. Only a few counts were recorded for this clone. Its matching antigen is unknown. CD4+ T cells specific for antigen were expanded with viral peptide pools by the ViraFEST assay before sequencing. Following 10 days of culture, CD4+ T cells were isolated. Participants got two doses of BNT162b2 or mRNA-1273 vaccine. Nucleocapsid antibodies stayed negative before and after vaccination, showing no earlier SARS-CoV-2 infection. Germline trimming cut 5 bases from V and 9 bases from J; bases unmatched to any gene: 10. This CDR3 has 14 residues. Looked up from germline, CDR1 is SGHTA and CDR2 is FQGNSA.

Source: CD4+ T cells from PBMCs cultured with SARS-CoV-2 spike peptides, taken after COVID-19 vaccination. The source is a human donor who received a COVID-19 vaccine. The gene calls are TRBV7-2 and TRBJ1-3, with 7 bases that match TRBD1. In DNA, the CDR3 is TGTGCCAGCAGCCCCGGGGACAGATTAAGCACCATATATTTT. Protein product: CASSPGDRLSTIYF. The entire variable domain, with the rest obtained from reference TRBV7-2 and TRBJ1-3, is as follows: GAGVSQSPSNKVTEKGKDVELRCDPISGHTALYWYRQSLGQGLEFLIYFQGNSAPDKSGLPSDRFSAERTGGSVSTLTIQRTQQEDSAVYLCASSPGDRLSTIYFGEGSWLTVV.